The source of this TCR beta chain is a study of blood T cell repertoires in COVID-19. Turning to the study itself: Acute-phase and convalescent COVID-19 samples originated in the United States, Italy and Spain.

CDR1 and CDR2 (germline): SGDLS, YYNGEE. V was pared by 4 bases and J by 5 bases, with 12 bases between. The CDR3 covers 13 residues. Clones were read by immunoSEQ multiplex PCR, and TCRdb kept only the in-frame ones, dropping some. In the table there are 150,000 or so clones, about 85% of which are singletons. The genes are TRBV9 and TRBJ2-5; the D is unclear. Sequencing was performed on peripheral blood. The TCR originated in a man between 70 and 80 years old who had recovered from COVID-19. CDR3 sequence: CASSSRGGETQYF. For the CDR3, the DNA is TGTGCCAGCAGCTCCCGAGGTGGGGAGACCCAGTACTTC.